This TCR beta chain came from a study of T cells in Graves' hyperthyroidism and ophthalmopathy. Whole-study findings and limits: Before onset, ophthalmopathy was predicted by the model a median roughly 6.4 months earlier.

There were TCR beta CDR3 regions amplified from RNA transcripts. TCR CDR3 regions were first amplified by RT-PCR with HTBI primers. Each CDR3 protein is one row after TCRdb ran MiXCR on the multiplex PCR reads. The table lists around 800,000 distinct CDR3 sequences, over 35% of them singletons. The sample holds many counts of this clonotype. What it binds is not known. This CDR3 has 11 amino acids. CDR1 is SGHVS, CDR2 FNYEAQ, per germline. The V gene lost 3 bases and the J gene lost 3 bases, with 3 bases spanning the gap. The clonotype originates from a man between 18 and 29 years old with Graves' hyperthyroidism. Input material: blood. The chain has TRBV7-6 and TRBJ2-7; the D is unclear. The CDR3 nucleotides are TGTGCCAGCAGCTTTCTCTACGAGCAGTACTTC. Translated: CASSFLYEQYF.